The 12 T cell receptor beta chains below come from one sample, sequenced in a study of glioma-infiltrating T cells. TCR alpha and beta CDR3 regions were amplified from RNA using iRepertoire nested multiplex PCR. In TCRdb, the multiplex PCR reads were re-called with MiXCR into one record per CDR3 protein. Here the sample spans approximately 89,000 distinct CDR3 sequences, about 23% being singletons. Sequenced input: glioma tissue, nonneoplastic brain tissue, or PBMCs (not recorded which). The receptors were sampled from a human donor with low-grade glioma or glioblastoma, undergoing nonglioma brain surgery, or in good health (not recorded which).

A few counts support this clonotype. The rearrangement links TRBV12-3 or TRBV12-4 to TRBJ2-7; D is perhaps TRBD2 (5 bases). The V gene lost 2 bases and the J gene lost 3 bases, with 11 bases spanning the gap. This CDR3 is 14 amino acids long. For the CDR3, the DNA is TGTGCCAGCAGTTTATACCCTAGCAGCTACGAGCAGTACTTC. Protein product: CASSLYPSSYEQYF.

This clonotype was seen a single time. With a much larger clone just one base away, this may be a read error. The chain couples TRBV29-1 to TRBJ2-5; 7 bases are shared with TRBD1. CDR1 is SQVTM, CDR2 ANQGSEA, per germline. The CDR3 consists of 15 residues. After removal of 5 bases from V and 2 bases from J, the junction contained 11 bases not matched to a gene. DNA for the CDR3: TGCAGCGTTCGTCTTTGGTACAGGGGACAAGAGACCCAGTACTTC. Amino acid sequence: CSVRLWYRGQETQYF.

This clonotype was counted between two and nine times. V usage is TRBV19 and J usage is TRBJ2-3; TRBD2 aligns across 13 bases. Germline V gene data show CDR1 as LNHDA and CDR2 as SQIVND (reference sequence). V shed 7 bases, J shed 0 bases, and the junction held 4 bases outside the gene matches. CDR3 length: 16 residues. CDR3 bases: TGTGCCAGTATTCTGGGACTAGCGGGGAGCACAGATACGCAGTATTTT. It specifies CASILGLAGSTDTQYF. Using reference TRBV19 and TRBJ2-3 for the parts outside the CDR3, the full variable domain is DGGITQSPKYLFRKEGQNVTLSCEQNLNHDAMYWYRQDPGQGLRLIYYSQIVNDFQKGDIAEGYSVSREKKESFPLTVTSAQKNPTAFYLCASILGLAGSTDTQYFGPGTRLTVL.

This chain uses TRBV5-1 with TRBJ2-1, with unresolved D. The CDR3 contains 14 residues. Per the germline V gene, CDR1 is SGHRS and CDR2 is YFSETQ. V shed 0 bases and J shed 5 bases, with 9 bases lying between them. CDR3 protein: CASSLGRNDNEQFF. Here the CDR3 DNA reads TGCGCCAGCAGCTTGGGACGGAACGACAATGAGCAGTTCTTC.

The rearrangement links TRBV19 to TRBJ2-7; tentatively, D is TRBD2 (5 bases). The CDR3 consists of 14 residues. Trimming stripped 1 base from V and 3 bases from J, with 10 bases between. The germline V gene encodes CDR1 LNHDA and CDR2 SQIVND (reference sequence). The CDR3 nucleotides are TGTGCCAGTAGTATAGTTGCACGGGGCTACGAGCAGTACTTC. This translates into CASSIVARGYEQYF.

This clonotype was seen many times. This rearrangement joins TRBV20-1 to TRBJ1-5, with TRBD1 identical over 7 bases. CDR1 is DFQATT, CDR2 SNEGSKA, per germline (reference sequence). CDR3 length equals 13 residues. Trimming took 6 bases from V and 3 from J; bases not matched to a gene: 5. CDR3 in DNA: TGCAGTGCGTCTACAGGGGACAATCAGCCCCAGCATTTT. This gives the protein CSASTGDNQPQHF.

The chain recombines TRBV5-1 with TRBJ1-4; possible D gene TRBD1, 5 bases. Trimming removed 1 base from V and 5 bases from J, with 9 bases in between. Germline V lookup: CDR1 SGHRS, CDR2 YFSETQ. The CDR3 sequence is 14 residues long. The CDR3 here is CASSLSGSNEKLFF. The CDR3 coding sequence is TGCGCCAGCAGCTTGTCAGGGTCCAATGAAAAACTGTTTTTT.

Written as DNA, the CDR3 is TGTGCCAGCAGCCCCTCTAACTCCCGGAAGACTGAAGCTTTCTTT. It codes for CASSPSNSRKTEAFF. The rearrangement links TRBV28 to TRBJ1-1; D not certain. Germline CDR1 is MDHEN and CDR2 is SYDVKM. V was clipped by 6 bases and J by 5 bases, with 19 bases between them. The CDR3 loop spans 15 amino acids.

This clonotype was picked up a small number of times. Given a much more abundant clone one base away, this may be a read error. The chain is built from TRBV27 and TRBJ2-3, with D possibly matching TRBD2 (6 bases). The CDR3 runs to 17 residues. V lost 5 bases to trimming and J lost 2 bases, with 20 bases between them. Germline CDR1 reads MNHEY; CDR2 reads SMNVEV (reference sequence). The CDR3: CASSTQDGRLTTDTQYF. Here the CDR3 DNA reads TGTGCCAGCAGTACCCAAGACGGGAGACTAACCACAGATACGCAGTATTTT.

In its sample, this clonotype was seen many times. This chain joins TRBV6-1 and TRBJ2-1, with D possibly matching TRBD1 (5 bases). This CDR3 is 15 amino acids long. Deletions cut 6 bases from V and 6 bases from J, with 18 bases between. The germline CDR1 and CDR2 sequences are MNHNS and SASEGT. CDR3 coding DNA: TGTGCCAGCAGCCCCTCCGAAGGGGCCGCCAATGAGCAGTTCTTC. Translating it yields CASSPSEGAANEQFF.

This clonotype was detected ten times or more. The chain is built from TRBV7-2 and TRBJ2-7; 9 bases line up with TRBD1. This CDR3 contains 12 residues. The germline CDR1 and CDR2 sequences are SGHTA and FQGNSA. V shed 9 bases, J shed 4 bases, and the junction held 4 bases outside the gene matches. This CDR3 reads CASRDRVYEQYF. The CDR3, as DNA: TGTGCCAGTAGGGACAGGGTTTACGAGCAGTACTTC.

As regards this clonotype: Just one base apart from a much larger clone, this may be a read error. The rearrangement uses TRBV5-1 and TRBJ1-2; no reliable D call. The CDR3 covers 13 residues. The germline CDR1 and CDR2 sequences are SGHRS and YFSETQ. CDR3: CTSRTRPPSGYTF. The DNA for the CDR3 is TGCACCAGCAGAACGCGGCCACCATCGGGCTACACCTTC.